A single sample is the source of the 12 T cell receptor beta chains below, sequenced in a study of low-dose radiotherapy and immunotherapy resistance in tumors. TRAV- and TRBV-specific primers were used for first-strand cDNA, which covered alpha and beta chains. TCRs were put through roughly 19 PCR cycles of amplification with Phusion. A constant-region primer and the V-primer adapter served as the primer pair. TCRdb reprocessed the reads with MiXCR, giving one entry per CDR3 protein. The sample shows 55,000 to 70,000 distinct CDR3 sequences, 25% of them seen only once. Time point defined: before trial treatment. The sequences come from PBMCs, collected before treatment. These receptors came from a male donor with prostate cancer.

This clonotype came up many times. The chain uses TRBV5-1 and TRBJ2-7; D may be TRBD1 or TRBD2 (5 bases each). Trimming took off 4 bases at V and 2 bases at J, with 25 bases between the two ends. Germline loops: CDR1 SGHRS, CDR2 YFSETQ. CDR3 length: 18 residues. The CDR3: CASSPKLGTSTATYEQYF. The DNA for the CDR3 is TGCGCCAGCAGCCCGAAATTGGGGACCTCCACCGCTACCTACGAGCAGTACTTC.

This clonotype was seen repeatedly, ten times or more. The chain recombines TRBV9 with TRBJ2-7; 8 bases align to TRBD1. The CDR3 length is 14 residues. The V segment lost 2 bases and the J segment 2 bases; nucleotides outside the gene matches: 3. CDR1 and CDR2 (germline): SGDLS, YYNGEE. CDR3 coding DNA: TGTGCCAGCAGCGTGGGGACAGGCGCCTACGAGCAGTACTTC. Translating gives CASSVGTGAYEQYF.

In its sample, this clonotype was seen many times. The rearrangement links TRBV5-6 to TRBJ2-6, with D unresolved. In germline, CDR1 is SGHDT, CDR2 YYEEEE. V dropped 1 base and J dropped 0 bases, with 5 bases sitting between them. The CDR3 contains 15 residues. The CDR3 DNA reads as TGTGCCAGCAGCTTGTACATCTCTGGGGCCAACGTCCTGACTTTC. The encoded protein is CASSLYISGANVLTF. The variable domain in full, with the rest retrieved from reference TRBV5-6 and TRBJ2-6, is DAGVTQSPTHLIKTRGQQVTLRCSPKSGHDTVSWYQQALGQGPQFIFQYYEEEERQRGNFPDRFSGHQFPNYSSELNVNALLLGDSALYLCASSLYISGANVLTFGAGSRLTVL.

This clonotype was seen many times. The chain combines TRBV7-6 with TRBJ1-5; TRBD1 matches 9 bases. Germline values: CDR1 SGHVS, CDR2 FNYEAQ. V gave up 5 bases and J gave up 1 base; unmatched junction bases: 12. The CDR3 runs to 18 residues. The CDR3 DNA sequence: TGTGCCAGCAGCGCTCGTACCGGGACAGGGAAGAGCAATCAGCCCCAGCATTTT. Translating it yields CASSARTGTGKSNQPQHF.

This clonotype has ten or more counts. The chain uses TRBV28 and TRBJ2-2; the D gene is possibly TRBD2 (6 bases). The CDR3 length is 16 residues. V was clipped by 2 bases and J by 0 bases, with 10 bases between them. Germline V gives CDR1 MDHEN, CDR2 SYDVKM. The DNA of the CDR3 is TGTGCCAGCAGTTTAACTCGACTAGCGAACACCGGGGAGCTGTTTTTT. It codes for CASSLTRLANTGELFF. Using reference TRBV28 and TRBJ2-2 for the parts outside the CDR3, the full variable domain is DVKVTQSSRYLVKRTGEKVFLECVQDMDHENMFWYRQDPGLGLRLIYFSYDVKMKEKGDIPEGYSVSREKKERFSLILESASTNQTSMYLCASSLTRLANTGELFFGEGSRLTVL.

This clonotype was picked up many times. This chain links TRBV10-2 with TRBJ2-4, with unresolved D. Germline V gene data show CDR1 as WSHSY and CDR2 as SAAADI. V lost 4 bases, J lost 7 bases, and 5 bases lay in between. This CDR3 has 11 residues. The CDR3 region has the DNA TGCGCCAGCAGTGGAGAGAACATTCAGTACTTC. Its protein is CASSGENIQYF.

The table lists this clonotype with a count of one. This sequence is one base from a far larger clone and is likely a read error. CDR3 sequence (DNA): TGCAGTGCTCCCCGGACGGAAGGCTACAATGAGCAGTACTTC. Translation: CSAPRTEGYNEQYF. The rearrangement uses TRBV20-1 and TRBJ2-7; D is unresolved. Trimming shortened V by 5 bases and J by 7 bases, and 21 bases separated the two germline ends. The CDR3 spans 14 residues. CDR1 is DFQATT and CDR2 is SNEGSKA in the germline V gene (reference sequence).

This clonotype was recorded only once. A single base is all that separates this from a far larger clone, so a read error is likely. The chain couples TRBV5-8 to TRBJ2-3; D is possibly TRBD1 (5 bases). Looked up from germline, CDR1 is SGHTS and CDR2 is YDEGEE. V was cut by 4 bases and J by 4 bases, with 19 bases left in between. The length of the CDR3 is 16 residues. CDR3 protein: CASSDRIGESSDTQYF. The CDR3 coding sequence is TGTGCCAGCAGCGACCGGATAGGGGAATCGTCAGATACGCAGTATTTT.

This clonotype has a count of ten or more. The rearrangement joins TRBV2 to TRBJ2-7; D gene uncertain. CDR3 length equals 15 residues. Germline CDR1 and CDR2: SNHLY and FYNNEI. Trimming pared 4 bases from V and 3 bases from J, leaving 16 bases between. Here the CDR3 reads CASSAVLDPLYEQYF. DNA for the CDR3: TGTGCCAGCAGTGCGGTTTTAGACCCCCTCTACGAGCAGTACTTC. Together with reference TRBV2 and TRBJ2-7, the CDR3 gives the full variable domain: EPEVTQTPSHQVTQMGQEVILRCVPISNHLYFYWYRQILGQKVEFLVSFYNNEISEKSEIFDDQFSVERPDGSNFTLKIRSTKLEDSAMYFCASSAVLDPLYEQYFGPGTRLTVT.

This clonotype was seen repeatedly, ten times or more. The V call is TRBV7-6, the J call TRBJ1-4; D unresolved. In germline, CDR1 is SGHVS, CDR2 FNYEAQ. The CDR3 is 14 residues long. Between the trimmed V and J ends, which lost 0 bases and 3 bases, there was a span of 5 bases. The CDR3 nucleotides read TGTGCCAGCAGCTTAGCTGGGCCTAATGAAAAACTGTTTTTT. This sequence encodes CASSLAGPNEKLFF. Full variable domain (missing parts from reference TRBV7-6 and TRBJ1-4): GAGVSQSPRYKVTKRGQDVALRCDPISGHVSLYWYRQALGQGPEFLTYFNYEAQQDKSGLPNDRFSAERPEGSISTLTIQRTEQRDSAMYRCASSLAGPNEKLFFGSGTQLSVL.

The table lists this clonotype with a few counts. The DNA is left out, because the CDR3 cannot be placed on it with certainty; the CDR3 is given as TCRdb lists it. The genes are TRBV5-1 and TRBJ2-2; the D call TRBD2 from the table was never checked on the DNA. The CDR3 spans 18 amino acids, including both terminal residues. Germline V gives CDR1 SGHRS, CDR2 YFSETQ. The CDR3 reads CASSSPTSGMTTGELFFF.

In this sample, this clonotype turned up many times. The chain couples TRBV5-5 to TRBJ2-7, with 7 positions matching TRBD1. This CDR3 has 13 residues. CDR1 and CDR2 (germline): SGHKS, YYEKEE (reference sequence). Trimming cost V 3 bases and J 3 bases; bases outside gene matches: 3. Here the CDR3 DNA reads TGTGCCAGCAGCTGGGGACAGCGCTACGAGCAGTACTTC. Its translation: CASSWGQRYEQYF. The full variable domain, with the rest looked up from reference TRBV5-5 and TRBJ2-7, is DAGVTQSPTHLIKTRGQQVTLRCSPISGHKSVSWYQQVLGQGPQFIFQYYEKEERGRGNFPDRFSARQFPNYSSELNVNALLLGDSALYLCASSWGQRYEQYFGPGTRLTVT.